The TCR beta chain described here comes from a study of radiotherapy plus CTLA-4 blockade in lung cancer. Across the study: Patients showed objective responses in about 20% of cases and disease control in under 35%.

Using immunoSEQ multiplex PCR, the repertoire was profiled, and TCRdb retains in-frame clones only, with some absent. This sample has 75,000 to 80,000 clones, with about 88% found just once. Germline values: CDR1 DFQATT, CDR2 SNEGSKA (reference sequence). V gave up 7 bases and J gave up 4 bases, with 11 bases separating them. CDR3 size: 11 residues. Lung cancer patients with chemo-refractory metastatic non-small-cell disease were given focal radiation plus CTLA-4 blockade with ipilimumab. Turning to this clone: The target antigen is unknown.

Study-wide results and limits: Clones derived from tumor TCRs expanded in blood after radiotherapy plus ipilimumab. Early shifts in blood T cell clones, with interferon-beta, reportedly predicted response best.

The receptor was derived from a human donor with non-small cell lung cancer who had stable disease on radiotherapy plus ipilimumab. The genes are TRBV20-1 and TRBJ2-7; D perhaps matches TRBD2 (6 bases). The sequences come from peripheral blood, collected from a patient treated with radiotherapy plus ipilimumab. CDR3 in DNA: TGCAGTGGGGGGAGCGGGTACGAGCAGTACTTC. It codes for CSGGSGYEQYF.